One and the same sample provided the 19 T cell receptor beta chains below, sequenced in a study of graft-versus-host responses after intestinal transplantation listed by TCRdb under 2021. Libraries were constructed by the immunoSEQ multiplex PCR assay. Entries here come from immuneACCESS through TCRdb and include only in-frame sequences with V and J called. Some clones fail to appear in such tables; in the studies checked, an unresolved V gene covers under half of the shortfall, and the cause of the remainder is unknown. Present in this sample are about 120,000 clones, about 95% of which were seen just once. Of the sample, 2.5% to 3.5% is held by the ten largest clones. Antigens of these TCRs are unknown. Interpreted using the paper, the time point label stands for: cells obtained before transplantation from donor or recipient. The sequencing here drew on unstimulated CD8+ T cells sorted from spleen or lymph node cells, taken before intestinal transplant. These receptors were collected from a human donor who received an intestinal transplant.

The table lists this clone with a count of one. The rearrangement uses TRBV6-5 and TRBJ2-7; the D gene is possibly TRBD1 (5 bases). Germline V gene data show CDR1 as MNHEY and CDR2 as SVGAGI. Trimming stripped 6 bases from V and 2 bases from J, with 14 bases between. CDR3 length: 14 residues. The CDR3 loop is CASRPQGHTYEQYF. The DNA for the CDR3 is TGTGCCAGCAGGCCCCAGGGCCATACCTACGAGCAGTACTTC.

The genes are TRBV5-1 and TRBJ1-1; D is ambiguous. Trimming took 3 bases from V and 1 from J, leaving 7 bases between them. The germline CDR1 and CDR2 sequences are SGHRS and YFSETQ. The CDR3 extends over 13 amino acids. CDR3 DNA sequence: TGCGCCAGCAGCTACGAAGGGAACACTGAAGCTTTCTTT. Amino acid sequence: CASSYEGNTEAFF.

V and J are TRBV9 and TRBJ2-7; weak D call: TRBD2 (5 bases). The CDR3 spans 15 residues. V lost 0 bases to trimming and J lost 2 bases, with 12 bases between them. The germline gives CDR1 SGDLS, CDR2 YYNGEE. The CDR3 sequence: CASSVAPSSPYEQYF. The CDR3 DNA sequence: TGTGCCAGCAGCGTAGCTCCTAGCTCTCCCTACGAGCAGTACTTC.

This clone was seen once. The rearrangement joins TRBV7-8 to TRBJ2-3; TRBD1 is a possible D gene (7 bases). V lost 1 base and J lost 4, with 18 bases in between. From germline, CDR1 is SGHVS and CDR2 FQNEAQ. The CDR3 has 17 residues. This CDR3 is CASSLGAGQRFSDTQYF. The CDR3, as DNA: TGTGCCAGCAGCTTAGGGGCGGGACAGAGGTTCTCAGATACGCAGTATTTT.

The chain uses TRBV25-1 and TRBJ2-5; D gene unclear. Trimming removed 5 bases from V and 5 bases from J, with 12 bases in between. Per germline, CDR1 MGHDK and CDR2 SYGVNS. This CDR3 has 13 amino acids. The CDR3 DNA is TGTGCCAGCAGTCCAGGCCTAGGGGAGACCCAGTACTTC. Its protein product is CASSPGLGETQYF.

The chain carries TRBV29-1 and TRBJ2-1; TRBD2 agrees at 14 bases. This CDR3 contains 14 residues. Trimming took 6 bases from V and 9 from J; bases not matched to a gene: 7. Germline CDR1 is SQVTM and CDR2 is ANQGSEA. The CDR3 region has the DNA TGCAGCGTACTGGGACTAGCGGGAGAGGGTGAGCAGTTCTTC. Its translation is CSVLGLAGEGEQFF.

J is TRBJ2-2 and V is TRBV5-1, with 13 bases that match TRBD2. Germline lookup yields CDR1 SGHRS and CDR2 YFSETQ. The CDR3 has 16 residues. Germline trimming cut 4 bases from V and 7 bases from J; bases unmatched to any gene: 7. The chain's CDR3 is CASSGGTSGMVGELFF. CDR3 nucleotide sequence: TGCGCCAGCAGCGGCGGGACTAGCGGGATGGTCGGGGAGCTGTTTTTT.

This chain links TRBV7-3 with TRBJ1-5; TRBD1 might be the D (5 bases). The germline V gene has CDR1 SGHTA and CDR2 FQGTGA. CDR3 length equals 13 residues. Trimming took off 5 bases at V and 3 bases at J, with 8 bases between the two ends. The CDR3 DNA sequence: TGTGCCAGCAGCGCAGGGCTCAATCAGCCCCAGCATTTT. Translating gives CASSAGLNQPQHF.

This clone has a handful of counts. The chain employs TRBV18 and TRBJ1-1; 7 bases fit TRBD1. V shed 3 bases and J 0 bases; nucleotides not matched to a gene: 4. The CDR3 is made up of 15 amino acids. Looked up from germline, CDR1 is KGHSH and CDR2 is LQKENI. The CDR3 DNA follows: TGTGCCAGCTCACCTCCGGGACAGCTGAACACTGAAGCTTTCTTT. Its translation is CASSPPGQLNTEAFF.

This clone has a single count. The chain uses TRBV4-1 and TRBJ2-1, with TRBD1 as a possible D gene (5 bases). V was shortened by 4 bases and J by 0 bases, with 16 bases between the two germline ends. CDR1 and CDR2 (germline): MGHRA, YSYEKL. The CDR3 runs to 17 residues. As DNA, the CDR3 is TGCGCCAGCAGCCCCGGACACTGGCCGTCCTCCTACAATGAGCAGTTCTTC. It translates to CASSPGHWPSSYNEQFF.

The chain is built from TRBV19 and TRBJ1-5; tentative D call: TRBD1 (6 bases). Trimming cost V 6 bases and J 5 bases, with 17 bases left between them. The V gene's germline CDR1 is LNHDA and CDR2 SQIVND (reference sequence). The CDR3 is made up of 15 amino acids. The CDR3, as DNA: TGTGCCAGTAGGAGGGCGTCAGGGGCGTATCAGCCCCAGCATTTT. Encoded protein: CASRRASGAYQPQHF.

This sequence joins TRBV9 and TRBJ2-3; TRBD2 aligns across 10 bases. V gave up 1 base and J gave up 2 bases; unmatched junction bases: 7. CDR1 is SGDLS, CDR2 YYNGEE, per germline. The CDR3 runs to 17 residues. The CDR3 sequence: CASSVPQLAGHTDTQYF. The DNA of the CDR3 is TGTGCCAGCAGCGTACCCCAACTAGCGGGGCACACAGATACGCAGTATTTT. Using reference TRBV9 and TRBJ2-3 for the parts outside the CDR3, the full variable domain is DSGVTQTPKHLITATGQRVTLRCSPRSGDLSVYWYQQSLDQGLQFLIQYYNGEERAKGNILERFSAQQFPDLHSELNLSSLELGDSALYFCASSVPQLAGHTDTQYFGPGTRLTVL.

CDR3 amino acids: CASSRLTDTQYF. CDR3 DNA sequence: TGTGCCAGCAGCCGTTTAACAGATACGCAGTATTTT. The V gene is TRBV5-6, the J gene TRBJ2-3; D is undetermined. CDR1 is SGHDT, CDR2 YYEEEE, per germline. V gave up 4 bases and J gave up 3 bases, with 6 bases separating them. The CDR3 loop spans 12 amino acids.

V is TRBV28 and J is TRBJ1-1, with D hard to call. The germline V gene has CDR1 MDHEN and CDR2 SYDVKM. The CDR3 sequence is 14 residues long. The V end lost 7 bases, the J end lost 2 bases, and 14 bases lay between the germline ends. The CDR3 spells CASTSGGLNTEAFF. CDR3 in DNA: TGTGCCAGCACCTCGGGAGGCCTTAACACTGAAGCTTTCTTT.

The chain uses TRBV27 and TRBJ1-5; 7 nucleotides line up with TRBD1. This CDR3 has 17 amino acids. J gave up 0 bases and V 4 bases, and 9 bases lay outside the gene matches. The germline gives CDR1 MNHEY, CDR2 SMNVEV (reference sequence). This CDR3 reads CASSSTGDTSSNQPQHF. In DNA form, the CDR3 reads TGTGCCAGCAGTTCCACAGGGGATACTAGTAGCAATCAGCCCCAGCATTTT.

The rearrangement links TRBV27 to TRBJ2-7; TRBD1 aligns across 7 bases. Germline trimming cut 4 bases from V and 0 bases from J; bases unmatched to any gene: 3. The CDR3 covers 14 residues. The V gene's germline CDR1 is MNHEY and CDR2 SMNVEV (reference sequence). CDR3 DNA: TGTGCCAGCAGTTCAGACAGGGACTCCTACGAGCAGTACTTC. Translating gives CASSSDRDSYEQYF.

This sequence joins TRBV11-3 and TRBJ2-7; 9 bases fit TRBD1. In germline, CDR1 is SGHNT, CDR2 YENEEA. V lost 4 bases, J lost 1 base, and 2 bases stayed unmatched. This CDR3 has 14 amino acids. The CDR3, as DNA: TGTGCCAGCAGCTGGACAGGGGCGTCCTACGAGCAGTACTTC. Protein product: CASSWTGASYEQYF. Complete variable domain (other parts from reference TRBV11-3 and TRBJ2-7): EAGVVQSPRYKIIEKKQPVAFWCNPISGHNTLYWYLQNLGQGPELLIRYENEEAVDDSQLPKDRFSAERLKGVDSTLKIQPAELGDSAVYLCASSWTGASYEQYFGPGTRLTVT.

This chain joins TRBV2 and TRBJ2-5; 12 bases are a match to TRBD1. CDR1 and CDR2 from the germline V gene are SNHLY and FYNNEI. Germline trimming cut 3 bases from V and 13 bases from J; bases unmatched to any gene: 12. The CDR3 runs 15 residues. Here the CDR3 reads CASSDPGQGAWILYF. In DNA, the CDR3 is TGTGCCAGCAGTGATCCGGGACAGGGGGCCTGGATACTGTACTTC.

V and J are TRBV6-1 and TRBJ2-5, with D tentatively TRBD2 (6 bases). V shed 5 bases and J shed 5 bases, with 18 bases lying between them. The CDR3 has 15 amino acids. Germline CDR1 MNHNS, CDR2 SASEGT. DNA of the CDR3: TGTGCCAGCAGTTCCCCGGGGGAGTTTCACGAGACCCAGTACTTC. Its translation is CASSSPGEFHETQYF.